These T cell receptor beta chains were read from a single sample in a study of blood T cells in healthy people across ages. Each CDR3 protein gets one entry after TCRdb re-called the 5' RACE reads with MiXCR. The sample lists about 720,000 distinct CDR3 sequences; 22% were seen once. The specimen was blood. These receptors came from a man aged 70-80 years in good health. CDR3s include the opening cysteine and the closing phenylalanine or tryptophan. D genes are given only for firm matches. Size is stated for part of the rows, as once, few or many counts, or as a class when the clone is expanded.

clone_size	d_call	v_call	j_call	cdr3_aa	cdr3_nt
NA	TRBD1	TRBV29-1	TRBJ1-2	CSIEGGTGNYGYTF	TGCAGCATTGAAGGAGGGACAGGAAACTATGGCTACACCTTC
few	TRBD1	TRBV6-6	TRBJ2-1	CASSPDRGLNEQFF	TGTGCCAGCAGCCCTGACAGGGGGCTTAATGAGCAGTTCTTC
NA	NA	TRBV24-1	TRBJ2-2	CATSDIGRRRSGTGELFF	TGTGCCACCAGTGATATAGGACGGAGGAGGAGTGGAACCGGGGAGCTGTTTTTT
NA	NA	TRBV12-3/TRBV12-4	TRBJ1-4	CASSLRRATNEKLFF	TGTGCCAGCAGTTTAAGACGGGCAACTAATGAAAAACTGTTTTTT
NA	NA	TRBV12-3/TRBV12-4	TRBJ1-2	CASSLPRAYGYTF	TGTGCCAGCAGTTTACCCAGGGCCTATGGCTACACCTTC
NA	NA	TRBV5-5	TRBJ2-5	CASSSGTQQETQYF	TGTGCCAGCAGCTCCGGGACACAACAAGAGACCCAGTACTTC
few	TRBD1	TRBV20-1	TRBJ1-1	CSAHTGTGGGEAFF	TGCAGTGCACATACCGGGACAGGGGGCGGTGAAGCTTTCTTT
NA	NA	TRBV2	TRBJ2-4	CASSGEADIQYF	TGTGCCAGCAGCGGTGAGGCGGACATTCAGTACTTC
few	TRBD1	TRBV19	TRBJ2-7	CASSGIGTVLNEQYF	TGTGCCAGTAGCGGGATCGGGACAGTTCTCAACGAGCAGTACTTC
few	NA	TRBV6-5	TRBJ2-2	CASGRGTGELFF	TGTGCCAGCGGTCGCGGGACCGGGGAGCTGTTTTTT
few	TRBD2	TRBV20-1	TRBJ2-3	CSASGGAPTDTQYF	TGCAGTGCTAGCGGGGGGGCTCCCACAGATACGCAGTATTTT
NA	NA	TRBV29-1	TRBJ1-2	CSVTSPGVTYF	TGCAGCGTTACGTCTCCCGGCGTGACCTACTTC
few	NA	TRBV6-1	TRBJ1-2	CASSGPNPRSYGYTF	TGTGCCAGCAGTGGCCCAAATCCCAGGAGTTATGGCTACACCTTC
few	NA	TRBV11-2	TRBJ2-2	CASSQMGRGSGELFF	TGTGCCAGCAGCCAGATGGGGCGGGGAAGCGGGGAGCTGTTTTTT
NA	NA	TRBV12-3/TRBV12-4	TRBJ2-7	CASSPRDAGSHSEQYF	TGTGCCAGCAGTCCCCGGGACGCGGGAAGTCACTCCGAGCAGTACTTC
NA	NA	TRBV7-9	TRBJ2-6	CASSNTGTGANVLTF	TGTGCCAGCAGCAATACGGGTACGGGGGCCAACGTCCTGACTTTC
many	NA	TRBV14	TRBJ2-5	CASSQARRPETQYF	TGTGCCAGCAGCCAAGCGCGCCGACCGGAGACCCAGTACTTC
once	NA	TRBV5-1	TRBJ1-5	CVRPQPQHF	TGCGTCAGGCCGCAGCCCCAGCATTTT
few	NA	TRBV27	TRBJ2-3	CASSSRGKNTQYF	TGTGCCAGCAGTTCACGGGGGAAGAATACGCAGTATTTT
NA	TRBD1	TRBV14	TRBJ1-2	CASSQIRTGEYGYTF	TGTGCCAGCAGCCAAATCCGGACAGGGGAGTATGGCTACACCTTC
few	TRBD2	TRBV7-2	TRBJ2-3	CASSLGEGLAVTDTQYF	TGTGCCAGCAGCTTAGGGGAGGGACTAGCGGTCACAGATACGCAGTATTTT
few	NA	TRBV29-1	TRBJ1-2	CSVEDWVGSHGYTF	TGCAGCGTTGAAGATTGGGTGGGTAGTCATGGCTACACCTTC
NA	NA	TRBV4-2	TRBJ1-1	CAGSQISAGLHTEAFF	TGTGCCGGCAGCCAAATTTCGGCAGGACTACACACTGAAGCTTTCTTT
few	NA	TRBV29-1	TRBJ2-5	CSVDSQGETQYF	TGCAGCGTTGACTCTCAGGGAGAGACCCAGTACTTC
NA	NA	TRBV6-6	TRBJ1-5	CASSNGGSQPQHF	TGTGCCAGCAGTAACGGGGGGAGCCAGCCCCAGCATTTT
NA	NA	TRBV20-1	TRBJ1-1	CSARDLSTGGVAEAFF	TGCAGTGCTAGAGATCTGAGCACCGGGGGGGTCGCTGAAGCTTTCTTT
NA	TRBD2	TRBV5-1	TRBJ2-3	CASSLSTSGTDTQYF	TGCGCCAGCAGCTTGAGTACTAGCGGCACAGATACGCAGTATTTT
NA	NA	TRBV5-1	TRBJ2-1	CASSDPKPHNEQFF	TGCGCCAGCAGCGACCCCAAGCCCCACAATGAGCAGTTCTTC
NA	NA	TRBV7-9	TRBJ1-3	CASSYGLSGNTIYF	TGTGCCAGCAGTTACGGACTCTCTGGAAACACCATATATTTT
few	TRBD2	TRBV10-3	TRBJ2-5	CSSGGEETQYF	TGTTCTAGCGGGGGGGAAGAGACCCAGTACTTC
NA	TRBD1	TRBV5-1	TRBJ2-3	CASHGTANVQDTQYF	TGCGCCAGCCACGGGACAGCTAACGTTCAGGATACGCAGTATTTT
NA	TRBD2	TRBV20-1	TRBJ2-1	CSAASGVLAGGFYEQFF	TGCAGTGCCGCATCGGGGGTCCTAGCGGGGGGTTTCTATGAGCAGTTCTTC
few	NA	TRBV29-1	TRBJ1-1	CSVEDSALLTFF	TGCAGCGTTGAAGATTCGGCGTTATTAACTTTCTTT
NA	TRBD2	TRBV12-3/TRBV12-4	TRBJ2-3	CASSFRGVYTQYF	TGTGCCAGCAGTTTTCGGGGGGTTTATACGCAGTATTTT
NA	NA	TRBV4-2	TRBJ1-5	CASSLPDGNQPQHF	TGTGCCAGCAGCCTACCGGACGGCAATCAGCCCCAGCATTTT
few	NA	TRBV12-3/TRBV12-4	TRBJ1-6	CASRKVIGATPTSPLHF	TGTGCCAGCAGAAAGGTTATCGGGGCCACCCCTACCTCGCCCCTCCACTTT
NA	NA	TRBV28	TRBJ1-2	CASRPARARGYTF	TGTGCCAGCAGACCAGCCCGGGCGCGGGGCTACACCTTC
few	NA	TRBV3-1	TRBJ2-3	CASSRPSADTQYF	TGTGCCAGCAGCCGACCTAGCGCAGATACGCAGTATTTT
NA	NA	TRBV21-1	TRBJ2-5	CATRISWTSGAQETQYF	TGTGCCACCAGAATCTCCTGGACTAGCGGAGCCCAAGAGACCCAGTACTTC
NA	TRBD1	TRBV28	TRBJ2-3	CASSAGQGGKETQYF	TGTGCCAGCAGTGCTGGACAGGGGGGAAAAGAGACCCAGTACTTT
few	NA	TRBV6-4	TRBJ2-1	CATRLSGGNEQFF	TGTGCCACGCGACTGTCAGGAGGGAATGAGCAGTTCTTC
few	NA	TRBV18	TRBJ2-4	CASSPPFGDGKNIQYF	TGTGCCAGCTCCCCACCTTTCGGTGATGGCAAAAACATTCAGTACTTC
few	NA	TRBV10-1	TRBJ2-7	CASSEVGGAYEQYF	TGCGCCAGCAGTGAAGTAGGGGGGGCGTACGAGCAGTACTTC
NA	NA	TRBV10-3	TRBJ2-1	CAISDDNEQFF	TGTGCCATCAGTGACGACAATGAGCAGTTCTTC
NA	TRBD1	TRBV12-3/TRBV12-4	TRBJ1-5	CASSLGRGRQPQHF	TGTGCCAGCAGTTTAGGCAGGGGGAGGCAGCCCCAGCATTTT
many	TRBD2	TRBV7-3	TRBJ2-1	CASSLTGLAYNEQFF	TGTGCCAGCAGTTTAACGGGACTAGCCTACAATGAGCAGTTCTTC
few	NA	TRBV5-1	TRBJ1-1	CASSLIAENTEAFF	TGCGCCAGCAGCTTGATTGCTGAGAACACTGAAGCTTTCTTT
NA	TRBD1	TRBV7-2	TRBJ2-1	CASSLQGQGLDERFF	TGTGCCAGCAGCTTACAGGGACAGGGGTTGGATGAGCGGTTCTTC
few	TRBD2	TRBV6-5	TRBJ2-1	CASIRLAGGNEQFF	TGTGCCAGCATCCGACTAGCGGGAGGGAATGAGCAGTTCTTC
once	NA	TRBV3-1	TRBJ2-5	CASSGYPETQYF	TGTGCCAGCAGCGGGTACCCGGAGACCCAGTACTTC
NA	NA	TRBV7-9	TRBJ1-1	CASSPTGGSEAFF	TGTGCCAGCAGCCCCACCGGGGGTTCTGAAGCTTTCTTT
few	TRBD2	TRBV4-3	TRBJ2-3	CASRPGGSTDTQYF	TGCGCCAGCCGCCCGGGGGGTAGCACAGATACGCAGTATTTT
NA	NA	TRBV29-1	TRBJ1-1	CSVEPPGAGNTEAFF	TGCAGCGTTGAACCCCCAGGGGCAGGAAACACTGAAGCTTTCTTT
NA	TRBD2	TRBV12-3/TRBV12-4	TRBJ2-7	CASSLVSGGGYEQYF	TGTGCCAGCAGTTTGGTTAGCGGGGGAGGGTACGAGCAGTACTTC
few	NA	TRBV4-2	TRBJ1-2	CAGSQGSGGYGYTF	TGTGCCGGCAGCCAAGGGTCCGGAGGGTATGGCTACACCTTC
NA	NA	TRBV29-1	TRBJ1-5	CSAPGRSNQPQHF	TGCAGCGCTCCTGGACGGAGCAATCAGCCCCAGCATTTT
NA	NA	TRBV6-2/TRBV6-3	TRBJ2-2	CASRQTDTGELFF	TGTGCCAGCAGACAGACAGACACCGGGGAGCTGTTTTTT
NA	TRBD2	TRBV24-1	TRBJ2-2	CASTSGPNTGELFF	TGTGCCTCAACTAGCGGGCCGAACACCGGGGAGCTGTTTTTT